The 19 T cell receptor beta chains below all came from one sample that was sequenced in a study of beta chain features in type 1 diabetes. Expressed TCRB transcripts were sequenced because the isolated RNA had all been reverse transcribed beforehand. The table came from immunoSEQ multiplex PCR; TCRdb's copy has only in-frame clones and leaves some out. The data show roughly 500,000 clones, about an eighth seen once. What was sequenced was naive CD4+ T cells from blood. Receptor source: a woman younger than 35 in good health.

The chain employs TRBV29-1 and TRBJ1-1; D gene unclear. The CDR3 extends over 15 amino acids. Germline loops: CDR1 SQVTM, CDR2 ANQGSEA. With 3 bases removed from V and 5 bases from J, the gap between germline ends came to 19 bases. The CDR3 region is CSVDDSGWARTEAFF. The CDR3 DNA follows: TGCAGCGTTGACGACTCTGGGTGGGCGCGGACTGAAGCTTTCTTT.

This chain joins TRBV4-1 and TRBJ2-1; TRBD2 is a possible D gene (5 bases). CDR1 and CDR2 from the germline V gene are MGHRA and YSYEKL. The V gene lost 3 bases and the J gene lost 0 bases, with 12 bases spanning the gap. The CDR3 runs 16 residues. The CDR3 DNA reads TGCGCCAGCAGCCAGGGTGACACTAGCTCCTACAATGAGCAGTTCTTC. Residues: CASSQGDTSSYNEQFF.

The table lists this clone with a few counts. For the CDR3, the DNA is TGTGCCAGCAGCCATAAAAGGGTTAGAACAGATACGCAGTATTTT. Protein: CASSHKRVRTDTQYF. V gene TRBV7-8 combines with J gene TRBJ2-3; D remains ambiguous. The V gene lost 5 bases and the J gene lost 3 bases, with 15 bases spanning the gap. Germline V CDR1 and CDR2: SGHVS, FQNEAQ. The CDR3 length is 15 residues.

CDR3 sequence (DNA): TGCGCCAGCAGCCAAGCCCAGGGGGTAAACACCATATATTTT. This encodes CASSQAQGVNTIYF. The chain employs TRBV4-3 and TRBJ1-3, with 7 bases that match TRBD1. With V trimmed by 1 base and J by 6 bases, 3 bases remained unmatched. Looked up from germline, CDR1 is LGHNA and CDR2 is YSLEER. The CDR3 totals 14 residues.

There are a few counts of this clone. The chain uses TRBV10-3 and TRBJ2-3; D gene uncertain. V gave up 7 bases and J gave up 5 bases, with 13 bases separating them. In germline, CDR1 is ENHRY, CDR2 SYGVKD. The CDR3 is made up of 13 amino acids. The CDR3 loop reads CAIKVRFGDTQYF. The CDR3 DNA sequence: TGTGCCATCAAGGTCAGGTTCGGAGATACGCAGTATTTT.

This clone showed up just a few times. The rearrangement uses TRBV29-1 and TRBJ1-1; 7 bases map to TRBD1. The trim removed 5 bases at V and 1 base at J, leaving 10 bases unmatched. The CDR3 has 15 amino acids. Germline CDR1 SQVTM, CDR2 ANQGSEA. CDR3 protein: CSVRSSGGTNTEAFF. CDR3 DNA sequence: TGCAGCGTTCGGTCCTCAGGGGGGACGAACACTGAAGCTTTCTTT.

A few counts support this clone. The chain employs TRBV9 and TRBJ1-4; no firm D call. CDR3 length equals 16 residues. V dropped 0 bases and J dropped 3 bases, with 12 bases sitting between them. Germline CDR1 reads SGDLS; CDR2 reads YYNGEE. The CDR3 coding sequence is TGTGCCAGCAGCGTAGGTTCGAGGGCTCCTAATGAAAAACTGTTTTTT. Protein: CASSVGSRAPNEKLFF.

The CDR3 nucleotides read TGTGCCAGCAGCTTACGGCCAGACAATCAGCCCCAGCATTTT. This sequence encodes CASSLRPDNQPQHF. V usage is TRBV7-2 and J usage is TRBJ1-5; D gene unclear. CDR3 size: 14 residues. The V gene lost 2 bases and the J gene lost 3 bases, with 8 bases spanning the gap. Germline loops: CDR1 SGHTA, CDR2 FQGNSA.

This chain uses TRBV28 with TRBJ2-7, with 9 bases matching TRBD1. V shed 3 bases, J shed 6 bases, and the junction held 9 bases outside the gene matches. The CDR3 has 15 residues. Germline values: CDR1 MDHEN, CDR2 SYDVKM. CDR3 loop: CASSFLRTGAGEQYV. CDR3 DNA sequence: TGTGCCAGCAGTTTCCTTCGGACAGGGGCGGGCGAGCAGTACGTC.

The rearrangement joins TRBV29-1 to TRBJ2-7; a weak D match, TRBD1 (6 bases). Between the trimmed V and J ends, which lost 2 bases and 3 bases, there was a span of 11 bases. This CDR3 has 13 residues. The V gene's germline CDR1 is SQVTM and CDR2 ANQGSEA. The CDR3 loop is CSVEMSRGYEQYF. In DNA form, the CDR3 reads TGCAGCGTTGAAATGTCCAGGGGCTACGAGCAGTACTTC.

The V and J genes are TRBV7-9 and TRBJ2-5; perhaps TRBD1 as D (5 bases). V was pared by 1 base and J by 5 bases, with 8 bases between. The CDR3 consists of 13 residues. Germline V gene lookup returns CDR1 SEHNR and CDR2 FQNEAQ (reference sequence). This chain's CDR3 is CASSLGQTETQYF. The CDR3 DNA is TGTGCCAGCAGCTTAGGACAGACCGAGACCCAGTACTTC.

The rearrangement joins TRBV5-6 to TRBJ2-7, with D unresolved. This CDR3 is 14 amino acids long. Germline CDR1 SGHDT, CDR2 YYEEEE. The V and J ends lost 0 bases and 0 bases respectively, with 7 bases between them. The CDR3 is CASSLGPGSYEQYV. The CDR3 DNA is TGTGCCAGCAGCTTGGGCCCAGGCTCCTACGAGCAGTACGTC.

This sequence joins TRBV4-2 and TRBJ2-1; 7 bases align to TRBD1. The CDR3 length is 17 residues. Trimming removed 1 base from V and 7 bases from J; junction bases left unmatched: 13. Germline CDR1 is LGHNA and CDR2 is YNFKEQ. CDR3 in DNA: TGTGCCAGCAGCCAAGCTCTCGGGCAGGGGGTATGGAATGAGCAGTTCTTC. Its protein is CASSQALGQGVWNEQFF.

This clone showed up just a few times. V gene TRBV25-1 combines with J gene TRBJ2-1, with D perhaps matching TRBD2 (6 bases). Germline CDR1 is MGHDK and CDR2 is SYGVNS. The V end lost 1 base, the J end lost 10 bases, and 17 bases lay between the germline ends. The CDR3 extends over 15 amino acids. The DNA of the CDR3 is TGTGCCAGCAGTGAATTCTTTATCAACCGGGAGGAGCAGTTCTTC. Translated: CASSEFFINREEQFF.

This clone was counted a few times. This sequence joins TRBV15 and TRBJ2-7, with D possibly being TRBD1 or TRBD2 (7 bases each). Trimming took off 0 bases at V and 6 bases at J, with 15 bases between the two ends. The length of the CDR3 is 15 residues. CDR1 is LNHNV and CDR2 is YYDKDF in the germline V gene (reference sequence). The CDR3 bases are TGTGCCACCAGCAGAGATAATGTCAGGGGGGGCGAGCAGTACTTC. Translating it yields CATSRDNVRGGEQYF.

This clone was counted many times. DNA of the CDR3: TGTGCCAGCAGCCGAACGGATAGGCACGAGCAGTACTTC. This gives the protein CASSRTDRHEQYF. The rearrangement links TRBV7-9 to TRBJ2-7; unclear D gene. Trimming took 5 bases from V and 5 from J, leaving 13 bases between them. The CDR3 contains 13 residues. Germline V CDR1 and CDR2: SEHNR, FQNEAQ (reference sequence). Supplemented by reference TRBV7-9 and TRBJ2-7, the full variable domain reads DTGVSQNPRHKITKRGQNVTFRCDPISEHNRLYWYRQTLGQGPEFLTYFQNEAQLEKSRLLSDRFSAERPKGSFSTLEIQRTEQGDSAMYLCASSRTDRHEQYFGPGTRLTVT.

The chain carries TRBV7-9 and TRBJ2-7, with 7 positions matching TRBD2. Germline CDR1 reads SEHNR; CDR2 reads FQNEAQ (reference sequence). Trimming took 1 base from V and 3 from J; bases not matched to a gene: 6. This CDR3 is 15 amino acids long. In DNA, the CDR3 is TGTGCCAGCAGCTTAGGCGGGACTACCCTCTACGAGCAGTACGTC. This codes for CASSLGGTTLYEQYV.

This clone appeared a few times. CDR3: CSAVGGHEQFF. The CDR3 coding sequence is TGCAGTGCTGTGGGAGGGCATGAGCAGTTCTTC. The V call is TRBV20-1, the J call TRBJ2-1, with 7 bases fitting TRBD2. CDR1 is DFQATT and CDR2 is SNEGSKA in the germline V gene (reference sequence). This CDR3 spans 11 amino acids. V lost 5 bases and J lost 8; bases outside the gene matches: 3.

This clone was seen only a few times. This CDR3 reads CASSGTGETQYF. CDR3 in DNA: TGTGCCAGCAGCGGCACAGGAGAGACCCAGTACTTC. The chain combines TRBV11-2 with TRBJ2-5; D is possibly TRBD1 (5 bases). This CDR3 has 12 amino acids. Trimming removed 5 bases at V and 4 bases at J, with 8 bases between. Germline assignment: CDR1 SGHAT and CDR2 FQNNGV.